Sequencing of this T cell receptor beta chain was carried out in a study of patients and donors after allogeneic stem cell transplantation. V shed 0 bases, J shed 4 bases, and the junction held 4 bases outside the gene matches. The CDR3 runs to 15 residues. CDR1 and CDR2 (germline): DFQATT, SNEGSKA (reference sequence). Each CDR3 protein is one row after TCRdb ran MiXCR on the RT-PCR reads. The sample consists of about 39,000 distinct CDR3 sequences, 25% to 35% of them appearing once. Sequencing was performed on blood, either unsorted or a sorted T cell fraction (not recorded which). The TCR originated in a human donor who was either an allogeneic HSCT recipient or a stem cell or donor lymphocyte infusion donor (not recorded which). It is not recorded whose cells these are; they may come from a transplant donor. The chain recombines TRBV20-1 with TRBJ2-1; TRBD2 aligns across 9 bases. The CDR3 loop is CSAREAGGFYNEQFF. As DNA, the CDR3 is TGCAGTGCTAGAGAGGCGGGAGGGTTTTACAATGAGCAGTTCTTC.